Each of the 30 T cell receptor beta chains below was sequenced from the same sample in a study of shared clonotypes between healthy human individuals. Sequencing used immunoSEQ multiplex PCR; TCRdb keeps in-frame clones, though not all of them. Of millions of clones listed, approximately 95% are singletons. Sequencing was done on a sample of naive CD4+ T cells sorted from blood. Stated subset: CD45RA+ positively selected. The receptors derive from a man between 18 and 35 years old in good health.

The V call is TRBV19, the J call TRBJ1-5; D call uncertain. Looked up from germline, CDR1 is LNHDA and CDR2 is SQIVND (reference sequence). CDR3 length: 13 amino acids. V lost 3 bases to trimming and J lost 5 bases, with 8 bases between them. CDR3 nucleotide sequence: TGTGCCAGTAGTATTAAGACCGATCAGCCCCAGCATTTT. The encoded protein is CASSIKTDQPQHF.

This clone has just one count. The gene calls are TRBV2 and TRBJ2-2; no firm D call. Trimming pared 6 bases from V and 1 base from J, leaving 6 bases between. The CDR3 contains 13 residues. Germline assignment: CDR1 SNHLY and CDR2 FYNNEI. This CDR3 reads CASSNWNTGELFF. CDR3 DNA sequence: TGTGCCAGCAGCAATTGGAACACCGGGGAGCTGTTTTTT. The full variable domain, completed using reference TRBV2 and TRBJ2-2, is EPEVTQTPSHQVTQMGQEVILRCVPISNHLYFYWYRQILGQKVEFLVSFYNNEISEKSEIFDDQFSVERPDGSNFTLKIRSTKLEDSAMYFCASSNWNTGELFFGEGSRLTVL.

With regard to this clone: Within the sample, other DNA sequences also encode this same CDR3. This chain connects TRBV7-2 to TRBJ2-3; 8 bases map to TRBD2. The CDR3 extends over 15 amino acids. V was clipped by 0 bases and J by 1 base; unmatched bases: 0. Germline loops: CDR1 SGHTA, CDR2 FQGNSA. The CDR3 protein is CASSLASGGTDTQYF. DNA of the CDR3: TGTGCCAGCAGCTTAGCTAGCGGGGGCACAGATACGCAGTATTTT.

The J gene is TRBJ2-3, the V gene TRBV11-1; 8 positions agree with TRBD2. There are 18 residues in the CDR3. Germline V gene lookup returns CDR1 SGHAT and CDR2 FQDESV (reference sequence). V was pared by 5 bases and J by 1 base, with 14 bases of the junction left unmatched. The CDR3 protein is CASSPKAGAAVGTDTQYF. The CDR3 DNA reads as TGTGCCAGCAGCCCTAAAGCGGGGGCCGCCGTCGGCACAGATACGCAGTATTTT.

The genes are TRBV18 and TRBJ1-1; D call uncertain. CDR1 is KGHSH, CDR2 LQKENI, per germline. This CDR3 has 12 residues. V lost 1 base and J lost 10, with 10 bases in between. CDR3 bases: TGTGCCAGCTCACCACGGGGTATGGGAGCTTTCTTT. Translated: CASSPRGMGAFF.

The chain is built from TRBV30 and TRBJ2-3; D may be TRBD2 (6 bases). V lost 0 bases, J lost 4 bases, and 11 bases lay in between. This CDR3 region has 14 residues. Germline CDR1 reads GTSNPN; CDR2 reads SVGIG (reference sequence). The CDR3 DNA reads TGTGCCTGGAGTGTAAGCGGGTCCGCAGATACGCAGTATTTT. Amino acids: CAWSVSGSADTQYF.

The CDR3 sequence: CASSLAAQVYGYTF. CDR3 sequence (DNA): TGCGCCAGCAGCTTGGCCGCACAGGTCTATGGCTACACCTTC. The J gene is TRBJ1-2, the V gene TRBV5-1; D is possibly TRBD1 (5 bases). The CDR3 sequence is 14 residues long. Trimming removed 0 bases from V and 4 bases from J, with 10 bases in between. The germline V gene encodes CDR1 SGHRS and CDR2 YFSETQ.

The gene calls are TRBV9 and TRBJ1-4; 8 bases map to TRBD1. The V gene's germline CDR1 is SGDLS and CDR2 YYNGEE. V was pared by 2 bases and J by 8 bases, with 5 bases of the junction left unmatched. The CDR3 runs to 14 residues. CDR3 sequence (DNA): TGTGCCAGCAGCGTCGGACAGGGAGTCGAAAAACTGTTTTTT. It translates to CASSVGQGVEKLFF.

This clone appeared a single time. The CDR3 region has the DNA TGTGCCTGGAGTGTAGGCCGAGCGAACACCGGGGAGCTGTTTTTT. It specifies CAWSVGRANTGELFF. The genes are TRBV30 and TRBJ2-2, with D hard to call. There are 15 residues in the CDR3. Trimming left V 0 bases short and J 0 bases short, with 8 bases between. Per germline, CDR1 GTSNPN and CDR2 SVGIG (reference sequence).

This chain connects TRBV13 to TRBJ1-1; D remains unclear. Germline V lookup: CDR1 PRHDT, CDR2 FYEKMQ (reference sequence). The CDR3 is 14 amino acids. The V gene lost 6 bases and the J gene lost 5 bases, with 16 bases spanning the gap. This chain's CDR3 is CASSLPVGRTEAFF. CDR3 nucleotide sequence: TGTGCCAGCAGTTTACCGGTAGGGCGGACTGAAGCTTTCTTT.

The chain employs TRBV5-6 and TRBJ2-3; TRBD1 agrees at 8 bases. The CDR3 runs 16 residues. Germline loops: CDR1 SGHDT, CDR2 YYEEEE. Trimming cost V 3 bases and J 4 bases; bases outside gene matches: 10. The CDR3 loop is CASSSGQGRQSDTQYF. CDR3 in DNA: TGTGCCAGCAGCTCCGGACAGGGCCGACAGTCAGATACGCAGTATTTT. Using reference TRBV5-6 and TRBJ2-3 for the parts outside the CDR3, the full variable domain is DAGVTQSPTHLIKTRGQQVTLRCSPKSGHDTVSWYQQALGQGPQFIFQYYEEEERQRGNFPDRFSGHQFPNYSSELNVNALLLGDSALYLCASSSGQGRQSDTQYFGPGTRLTVL.

V gene TRBV2 combines with J gene TRBJ2-5, with 10 bases lining up with TRBD2. The CDR3 totals 14 residues. Germline loops: CDR1 SNHLY, CDR2 FYNNEI. Trimming cost V 10 bases and J 4 bases; bases outside gene matches: 9. The CDR3 here is CATTPRLAGETQYF. In nucleotides, the CDR3 is TGTGCCACCACTCCAAGACTAGCGGGAGAGACCCAGTACTTC.

The chain uses TRBV2 and TRBJ1-6; D ambiguous. The CDR3 has 16 residues. The germline V gene encodes CDR1 SNHLY and CDR2 FYNNEI. The V and J ends lost 7 bases and 7 bases respectively, with 20 bases between them. The DNA for the CDR3 is TGTGCCAGCAATAATCCGGGGTCCTCTGGGAATTCACCCCTCCACTTT. Its translation is CASNNPGSSGNSPLHF.

The J gene is TRBJ1-6, the V gene TRBV5-8; D unclear. CDR3 length: 10 amino acids. Germline lookup yields CDR1 SGHTS and CDR2 YDEGEE. Trimming cost V 5 bases and J 14 bases, with 8 bases left between them. The CDR3 reads CASRESSLHF. Here the CDR3 DNA reads TGTGCCAGCAGGGAGTCATCCCTCCACTTT.

This clone appeared a single time. This rearrangement joins TRBV28 to TRBJ1-5; D gene uncertain. V lost 9 bases, J lost 0 bases, and 9 bases lay in between. The CDR3 length is 13 residues. Germline V gene data show CDR1 as MDHEN and CDR2 as SYDVKM. DNA of the CDR3: TGTGCCAGTACAGACTATAGCAATCAGCCCCAGCATTTT. Protein: CASTDYSNQPQHF.

V is TRBV18 and J is TRBJ1-2; 7 bases are a match to TRBD1. The ends lost 2 bases at V and 8 bases at J; junction bases unmatched: 8. Germline lookup yields CDR1 KGHSH and CDR2 LQKENI. This CDR3 region has 14 residues. The CDR3: CASSPYEGANGYTF. The CDR3 DNA reads as TGTGCCAGCTCACCATACGAGGGGGCGAACGGCTACACCTTC.

The chain couples TRBV6-5 to TRBJ1-1; the D gene is possibly TRBD1 (6 bases). Trimming stripped 7 bases from V and 6 bases from J, with 15 bases between. CDR3 length: 13 residues. Germline CDR1 MNHEY, CDR2 SVGAGI. The CDR3 nucleotides are TGTGCCAGCATCGGGGGGCGCAGATCTGAAGCTTTCTTT. It specifies CASIGGRRSEAFF.

The genes are TRBV10-1 and TRBJ2-5; D perhaps matches TRBD1 (6 bases). The end of the DNA fits TRBJ2-7 better, so the J call may be wrong. The germline gives CDR1 WNHNN, CDR2 SYGVQD (reference sequence). The CDR3 spans 13 residues. In DNA, the CDR3 is TGCGCCAGGGACGGACAGATCAGGAACGAGCAGTACTTC. Translated, it gives CARDGQIRNEQYF.

This CDR3 is CASSPWGERDSNQPQHF. DNA for the CDR3: TGTGCCAGCAGCCCGTGGGGGGAAAGGGATAGCAATCAGCCCCAGCATTTT. The V and J genes are TRBV7-9 and TRBJ1-5, with D possibly matching TRBD1 (5 bases). Germline CDR1 SEHNR, CDR2 FQNEAQ (reference sequence). Trimming shortened V by 5 bases and J by 0 bases, and 17 bases separated the two germline ends. This CDR3 has 17 amino acids.

This clone was counted a single time. The gene calls are TRBV6-6 and TRBJ2-2; possible D gene TRBD1, 5 bases. The CDR3 has 14 residues. Germline values: CDR1 MNHNY, CDR2 SVGAGI (reference sequence). Trimming cost V 2 bases and J 5 bases, with 9 bases left between them. The CDR3 reads CASSYSQGTGELFF. CDR3 sequence (DNA): TGTGCCAGCAGTTACAGCCAGGGAACCGGGGAGCTGTTTTTT.

V and J are TRBV11-3 and TRBJ2-1; 7 bases agree with TRBD1. The CDR3 is 17 amino acids. Germline CDR1 and CDR2: SGHNT and YENEEA. V gave up 3 bases and J gave up 8 bases; unmatched junction bases: 16. The CDR3 spells CASSFRQGTGGRDEQFF. CDR3 bases: TGTGCCAGCAGCTTCCGACAGGGAACTGGGGGTCGGGATGAGCAGTTCTTC.

This chain connects TRBV19 to TRBJ2-5, with 7 bases that match TRBD2. The CDR3 consists of 15 residues. Germline-derived CDR1 and CDR2 are LNHDA and SQIVND (reference sequence). Trimming cost V 6 bases and J 1 base; bases outside gene matches: 8. In DNA form, the CDR3 reads TGTGCCAGTAGAGCTTCCATAGCGGGCCAAGAGACCCAGTACTTC. Amino acid sequence: CASRASIAGQETQYF.

This chain joins TRBV28 and TRBJ2-1; 7 positions agree with TRBD1. The CDR3 runs to 16 residues. CDR1 and CDR2 (germline): MDHEN, SYDVKM. The J segment lost 7 bases and the V segment lost 4 bases, leaving 13 bases of the junction unmatched. The CDR3 protein is CASSSTGVRASNEQFF. Written as DNA, the CDR3 is TGTGCCAGCAGTTCAACAGGGGTTCGGGCGTCAAATGAGCAGTTCTTC. The variable domain in full, with the rest retrieved from reference TRBV28 and TRBJ2-1, is DVKVTQSSRYLVKRTGEKVFLECVQDMDHENMFWYRQDPGLGLRLIYFSYDVKMKEKGDIPEGYSVSREKKERFSLILESASTNQTSMYLCASSSTGVRASNEQFFGPGTRLTVL.

The chain combines TRBV2 with TRBJ2-2, with D tentatively TRBD1 or TRBD2 (5 bases each). This CDR3 is 15 amino acids long. Trimming took off 6 bases at V and 0 bases at J, with 11 bases between the two ends. Germline V gives CDR1 SNHLY, CDR2 FYNNEI. The CDR3 DNA reads TGTGCCAGCAGGGGGACGTACGCGAACACCGGGGAGCTGTTTTTT. Amino acids: CASRGTYANTGELFF.

This clone was observed a single time. Distinct nucleotide sequences in the sample also encode this CDR3. J is TRBJ2-7 and V is TRBV11-3; D not certain. The CDR3 contains 14 residues. V was cut by 1 base and J by 0 bases, with 7 bases left in between. The germline V gene has CDR1 SGHNT and CDR2 YENEEA. The CDR3 sequence is CASSLGGSSYEQYF. The CDR3 nucleotides read TGTGCCAGCAGCTTAGGTGGTAGCTCCTACGAGCAGTACTTC.

V usage is TRBV7-2 and J usage is TRBJ2-5; 7 bases fit TRBD2. CDR1 and CDR2 (germline): SGHTA, FQGNSA. The J segment lost 5 bases and the V segment lost 5 bases, leaving 5 bases of the junction unmatched. CDR3 length: 13 residues. The chain's CDR3 is CASSPGTIETQYF. DNA for the CDR3: TGTGCCAGCAGCCCAGGGACTATTGAGACCCAGTACTTC.

This clone occurred once. The chain couples TRBV30 to TRBJ1-4; 8 nucleotides agree with TRBD1. Germline V gives CDR1 GTSNPN, CDR2 SVGIG (reference sequence). The CDR3 has 12 residues. V trimming: 8 bases; J trimming: 8 bases; junction bases outside the gene matches: 7. The CDR3 reads CAQRQGKEKLFF. For the CDR3, the DNA is TGTGCCCAGAGACAGGGGAAGGAAAAACTGTTTTTT.

This clone was recorded once. This chain joins TRBV7-8 and TRBJ2-7, with no clear D. This CDR3 has 12 amino acids. From germline, CDR1 is SGHVS and CDR2 FQNEAQ. V lost 5 bases, J lost 3 bases, and 8 bases lay in between. The CDR3 DNA is TGTGCCAGCAGCAACAGTGGCTACGAGCAGTACTTC. Translation gives CASSNSGYEQYF. The full variable domain, with the rest looked up from reference TRBV7-8 and TRBJ2-7, is GAGVSQSPRYKVAKRGQDVALRCDPISGHVSLFWYQQALGQGPEFLTYFQNEAQLDKSGLPSDRFFAERPEGSVSTLKIQRTQQEDSAVYLCASSNSGYEQYFGPGTRLTVT.

The chain combines TRBV5-1 with TRBJ2-3, with TRBD2 as a possible D gene (6 bases). Germline lookup yields CDR1 SGHRS and CDR2 YFSETQ. The CDR3 covers 14 residues. V was clipped by 5 bases and J by 0 bases, with 10 bases between them. Here the CDR3 DNA reads TGCGCCAGCAGTCGGGGGAGGAGCACAGATACGCAGTATTTT. It specifies CASSRGRSTDTQYF.

This CDR3 reads CASSRDRENYGYTF. The DNA for the CDR3 is TGCGCCAGCAGCCGGGACAGAGAAAACTATGGCTACACCTTC. The chain joins TRBV4-1 to TRBJ1-2, with 7 bases aligning to TRBD1. With 4 bases clipped from V and 2 bases from J, the junction kept 4 bases outside the gene matches. The CDR3 is 14 residues long. CDR1 and CDR2 from the germline V gene are MGHRA and YSYEKL.